This TCR beta chain was captured by sequencing in a study of T-cell reconstitution after alpha-beta-depleted transplantation in children. Study-wide points: Day-60 TCRbeta diversity that was high in some patients was derived from surviving recipient T cells and thymic progenitors. Hyperexpanded clones declined; after one year, newly produced T cells mostly supplied diversity.

This sample's TCRbeta library carried unique molecular identifier barcodes. MiXCR, applied by TCRdb to the PCR reads, yields one record per CDR3 protein. The table records about 580,000 distinct CDR3 sequences, roughly a quarter of them present only once. Notes on this clonotype: The antigen is undetermined.

The CDR3 is made up of 13 amino acids. The V gene lost 0 bases and the J gene lost 5 bases, with 7 bases spanning the gap. The germline CDR1 and CDR2 sequences are SGHDN and FVKESK. This sequence joins TRBV14 and TRBJ2-5; D is unclear. This material consisted of PBMCs, taken before TCRalphabeta/CD19-depleted stem cell transplant. This clonotype originated in a boy younger than two with Wiskott-Aldrich syndrome, due to receive a stem cell transplant. CDR3 coding DNA: TGTGCCAGCAGCCAAGAGTTAAGGGAGACCCAGTACTTC. Its translation is CASSQELRETQYF.